The clone carrying this T cell receptor beta chain was seen a single time. The antigen remains undetermined. TCRdb keeps only in-frame clones here, not all; method: immunoSEQ multiplex PCR. The sample contains more than 45,000 clones, roughly three quarters of which appear only once. The CDR3 runs to 13 residues. From germline, CDR1 is MDHEN and CDR2 SYDVKM. V lost 6 bases to trimming and J lost 5 bases, with 13 bases between them. This record belongs to a study of OX40 agonist ivuxolimab in advanced cancers. Study results and caveats: Clonal expansion was seen in CD4+ and CD8+ blood T cells by week 6 at 0.1 to 3.0 mg/kg. Researchers did not establish what antigens the expanded peripheral T cells target.

This rearrangement joins TRBV28 to TRBJ1-2, with D possibly matching TRBD1 (6 bases). This sequence originates from an adult with an advanced solid tumor such as melanoma, head and neck, liver or kidney cancer. The material was CD4+ or CD8+ T cells sorted from blood, obtained in a trial of the OX40 agonist ivuxolimab. This CDR3 is CASRTGTSYGYTF. CDR3 nucleotide sequence: TGTGCCAGCAGGACCGGGACATCGTATGGCTACACCTTC.